This T cell receptor beta chain was identified in a study of shared clonotypes between healthy human individuals. Study-wide context: With ages of 18 to 49, the donors were two women and a few men.

Germline-derived CDR1 and CDR2 are SGHKS and YYEKEE (reference sequence). V shed 1 base and J 0 bases; nucleotides not matched to a gene: 14. The CDR3 has 19 residues. Profiling relied on immunoSEQ multiplex PCR, and the TCRdb table lists in-frame clones only, not all of them. The sample has about half a million clones; roughly 77% are singletons. This TCR was sampled from a woman in her 40s in good health. Some clones in this sample may be carry-over from other donors' samples. Input material: PBMCs. V and J are TRBV5-5 and TRBJ1-1, with 8 bases aligning to TRBD1. The CDR3 protein is CASSLTRQGALSMNTEAFF. CDR3 in DNA: TGTGCCAGCAGCTTGACTCGCCAGGGGGCCCTCTCCATGAACACTGAAGCTTTCTTT. Full variable domain (missing parts from reference TRBV5-5 and TRBJ1-1): DAGVTQSPTHLIKTRGQQVTLRCSPISGHKSVSWYQQVLGQGPQFIFQYYEKEERGRGNFPDRFSARQFPNYSSELNVNALLLGDSALYLCASSLTRQGALSMNTEAFFGQGTRLTVV.